This T cell receptor (beta chain) stems from a study of blood T cell repertoires in COVID-19. Study-level background: The samples span acute and convalescent COVID-19 from the United States, Italy and Spain. In each case, the material was cDNA or gDNA derived from T cells, B-cell-depleted T cells, or PBMCs.

A few counts support this clone. The CDR3 covers 15 residues. V lost 3 bases to trimming and J lost 6 bases; unmatched junction nucleotides: 10. Germline assignment: CDR1 MGHRA and CDR2 YSYEKL. Using immunoSEQ multiplex PCR, the repertoire was profiled, and TCRdb retains in-frame clones only, with some absent. The table includes 350,000 to 450,000 clones, approximately 86% detected once. V usage is TRBV4-1 and J usage is TRBJ2-7; TRBD1 matches at 8 bases. The sequence was obtained from a human donor in a cohort sampled during active COVID-19. The sequenced sample was peripheral blood. The CDR3 DNA follows: TGCGCCAGCAGCCAGTGGACAGGGCAGAGCTTCGAGCAGTACTTC. Protein: CASSQWTGQSFEQYF.